The 3 T cell receptor beta chains in this list originate from one sample, sequenced in a study of blood T cell repertoires in COVID-19. Profiled with immunoSEQ multiplex PCR; TCRdb holds only in-frame clones, not every one. The data hold fewer than 150,000 clones, with about 80% observed a single time. The specimen sequenced was PBMCs or T cells enriched from blood (not recorded which). These receptors came from a man aged 45-60 years in a cohort exposed to, infected with or recovered from COVID-19 (not recorded which).

The rearrangement links TRBV6-5 to TRBJ1-3, with D tentatively TRBD1 (5 bases). Germline V CDR1 and CDR2: MNHEY, SVGAGI. This CDR3 region has 14 residues. V was pared by 6 bases and J by 0 bases, with 9 bases between. The chain's CDR3 is CASRTDNSGNTIYF. Written as DNA, the CDR3 is TGTGCCAGCAGGACGGACAACTCTGGAAACACCATATATTTT.

The chain joins TRBV30 to TRBJ1-1; 9 nucleotides match TRBD1. Unmatched junction bases numbered 6, after V lost 3 bases and J lost 4 bases. This CDR3 region has 14 residues. The germline gives CDR1 GTSNPN, CDR2 SVGIG (reference sequence). The CDR3, as DNA: TGTGCCTGGAGCGGACAGGGGATGGGCACTGAAGCTTTCTTT. Residues: CAWSGQGMGTEAFF. Using reference TRBV30 and TRBJ1-1 for the parts outside the CDR3, the full variable domain is SQTIHQWPATLVQPVGSPLSLECTVEGTSNPNLYWYRQAAGRGLQLLFYSVGIGQISSEVPQNLSASRPQDRQFILSSKKLLLSDSGFYLCAWSGQGMGTEAFFGQGTRLTVV.

CDR3 loop: CASSQDQGLEAFF. CDR3 coding DNA: TGTGCCAGCAGCCAAGATCAGGGCCTTGAAGCTTTCTTT. The chain uses TRBV4-2 and TRBJ1-1; D might be TRBD1 (5 bases). Deletions cut 0 bases from V and 7 bases from J, with 9 bases between. Germline CDR1 reads LGHNA; CDR2 reads YNFKEQ. CDR3 length: 13 residues.